Listed below are T cell receptor beta chains from one sample, sequenced in a study of regulatory T cells in long-lasting Graves disease. Using its own MiXCR run on the multiplex PCR reads, TCRdb lists one record per CDR3 protein. The table has some 560,000 distinct CDR3 sequences, 15% to 20% seen once; the top ten hold approximately 25%. In addition, the sample was reused for a study of T cells in Graves' hyperthyroidism and ophthalmopathy.

Sequences were derived from peripheral blood mononuclear cells (PBMCs), sampled at new diagnosis, from a patient treated with antithyroid drugs. The receptors come from a woman aged 35-65 years with Graves disease. Both conserved end residues are part of each CDR3. The order of the fields is V gene, clone size, D gene, J gene, CDR3 protein, CDR3 DNA. The D gene is left open where the match is weak. Part of the rows lack a size; the others show once, few, many or a class for expanded clones.

>TRBV18|many|NA|TRBJ2-1
CASSPPEGDEQFF
TGTGCCAGCTCACCTCCTGAAGGGGATGAGCAGTTCTTC
>TRBV6-1|many|TRBD2|TRBJ2-7
CASNIAGDYEQYF
TGTGCCAGCAATATAGCGGGGGACTACGAGCAGTACTTC
>TRBV6-2/TRBV6-3|many|TRBD2|TRBJ2-1
CASRPTSGHNEQFF
TGTGCCAGCAGGCCTACTAGCGGCCACAATGAGCAGTTCTTC
>TRBV3-1|many|TRBD1|TRBJ1-2
CASSQGRSDGYTF
TGTGCCAGTTCACAGGGGCGATCGGACGGCTACACCTTC
>TRBV15|few|NA|TRBJ2-3
CATSRGSPTDTQYF
TGTGCCACCAGCAGAGGCTCCCCCACAGATACGCAGTATTTT
>TRBV20-1|many|NA|TRBJ1-2
CSANGQTYGYTF
TGCAGTGCTAACGGACAGACCTATGGCTACACCTTC
>TRBV6-1|many|NA|TRBJ2-7
CASSAPGQPYEQYF
TGTGCCAGCAGTGCCCCCGGACAGCCCTACGAGCAGTACTTC
>TRBV6-1|few|NA|TRBJ1-2
CASSEGGVGYTF
TGTGCCAGCAGTGAAGGAGGGGTTGGCTACACCTTC
>TRBV6-1|many|NA|TRBJ1-6
CASSATSGTEDSPLHF
TGTGCCAGCAGTGCCACTTCCGGGACGGAGGATTCACCCCTCCACTTT
>TRBV10-3|few|TRBD2|TRBJ2-7
CAISESGLAGVSYEQYF
TGTGCCATCAGTGAGTCGGGACTAGCGGGGGTCTCCTACGAGCAGTACTTC
>TRBV5-1|many|NA|TRBJ1-6
CASSLYAVGQGSSPLHF
TGCGCCAGCAGCTTGTATGCGGTCGGGCAGGGATCCTCACCCCTCCACTTT
>TRBV7-2|few|NA|TRBJ1-4
CASSLFQGSEKLFF
TGTGCCAGCAGCTTGTTTCAGGGGAGTGAAAAACTGTTTTTT
>TRBV6-1|few|TRBD2|TRBJ2-2
CASRGLADLNTGELFF
TGTGCCAGCAGAGGACTAGCGGATCTCAACACCGGGGAGCTGTTTTTT
>TRBV6-1|many|NA|TRBJ1-3
CASRVTWTAHGNTIYF
TGTGCCAGCAGAGTCACCTGGACAGCACATGGAAACACCATATATTTT
>TRBV3-1|many|NA|TRBJ2-7
CASSQEGEMYF
TGTGCCAGCAGCCAAGAAGGGGAAATGTACTTC
>TRBV6-5|NA|NA|TRBJ2-1
CASSYSGEQFF
TGTGCCAGCAGTTACTCTGGTGAGCAGTTCTTC
>TRBV4-1|NA|TRBD2|TRBJ2-3
CASSQVAGSTDTQYF
TGTGCCAGCAGCCAGGTAGCGGGGAGCACAGATACGCAGTATTTT
>TRBV11-1|many|NA|TRBJ2-7
CASSLGRVAEQYF
TGTGCCAGCAGCTTAGGACGGGTCGCCGAGCAGTACTTC
>TRBV2|NA|TRBD1|TRBJ1-6
CASSDTGVSSPLHF
TGTGCCAGCAGTGATACAGGGGTTAGTTCACCCCTCCACTTT
>TRBV7-3|many|NA|TRBJ1-1
CASRPDQNTEAFF
TGTGCCAGCAGGCCAGACCAGAACACTGAAGCTTTCTTT
>TRBV19|NA|NA|TRBJ1-2
CASSWRDYGYGYTF
TGTGCCAGTAGTTGGAGGGATTATGGCTATGGCTACACCTTC
>TRBV29-1|NA|TRBD1|TRBJ1-1
CSVQTGGAGEAFF
TGCAGCGTGCAAACAGGGGGCGCGGGTGAAGCTTTCTTT